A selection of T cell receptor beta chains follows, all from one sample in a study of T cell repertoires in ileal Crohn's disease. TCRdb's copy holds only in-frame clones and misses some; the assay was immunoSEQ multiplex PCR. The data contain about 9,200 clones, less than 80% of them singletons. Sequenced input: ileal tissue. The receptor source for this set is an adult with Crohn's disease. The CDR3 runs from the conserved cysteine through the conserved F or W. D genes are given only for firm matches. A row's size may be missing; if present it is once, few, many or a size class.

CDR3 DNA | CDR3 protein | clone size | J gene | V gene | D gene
TGTGCCAGCTCACCGGCCCAGGGGATGACCTACGAGCAGTACTTC | CASSPAQGMTYEQYF | large | TRBJ2-7 | TRBV18 | NA
TGTGCCAGCAGCTTGGACAATGCTCTTTACGAGCAGTACTTC | CASSLDNALYEQYF | NA | TRBJ2-7 | TRBV5-6 | NA
TGTGCCAGCAGCGTAGTTGAGGGCAAGGGCACTGAAGCTTTCTTT | CASSVVEGKGTEAFF | NA | TRBJ1-1 | TRBV9 | NA
TGTGCCAGCACCTTAGGACAGGGTCTGGACCTGACAGATACGCAGTATTTT | CASTLGQGLDLTDTQYF | NA | TRBJ2-3 | TRBV9 | TRBD1
TGCGCCAGCAGTGGGGGGTTAGACAATCAGCCCCAGCATTTT | CASSGGLDNQPQHF | NA | TRBJ1-5 | TRBV5-1 | NA
TGCGCCACCTCGGACAGGGAGGCTGAGCAGTTCTTC | CATSDREAEQFF | NA | TRBJ2-1 | TRBV5-1 | TRBD1
TGTGCCAGCAGTTTGTTCACAGGGGATTCTGGAAACACCATATATTTT | CASSLFTGDSGNTIYF | NA | TRBJ1-3 | TRBV11-3 | TRBD1
TGTGCCAGCACCCCGACTACTTACGAGCAGTACTTC | CASTPTTYEQYF | NA | TRBJ2-7 | TRBV7-2 | NA
TGTGCCACCAGCAGAGGGACAGGGTCCTACTACGAGCAGTACTTC | CATSRGTGSYYEQYF | NA | TRBJ2-7 | TRBV15 | TRBD1
TGTGCCAGCAGCTTTAGCACTTTCGGGGATACGCAGTATTTT | CASSFSTFGDTQYF | NA | TRBJ2-3 | TRBV5-4 | NA
TGCGCCAGCAGCCAAGGGACAGTGGCCCAAGAGACCCAGTACTTC | CASSQGTVAQETQYF | few | TRBJ2-5 | TRBV4-1 | NA
TGCGCCAGCAGTCAACCGCAGGGGGGAACCTCCTACGAGCAGTACTTC | CASSQPQGGTSYEQYF | NA | TRBJ2-7 | TRBV23-1 | NA
TGTGCCAGCAGCTTGTCCGGGGCCAAAAACATTCAGTACTTC | CASSLSGAKNIQYF | NA | TRBJ2-4 | TRBV5-6 | NA
TGTGCCAGCAGCTTCGTCAGGGCCTACGAGCAGTACTTC | CASSFVRAYEQYF | NA | TRBJ2-7 | TRBV7-6 | NA
TGTGCCAGCAGTTCCCATGCGGCCGCAGATACGCAGTATTTT | CASSSHAAADTQYF | NA | TRBJ2-3 | TRBV27 | NA
TGCGCCAGCAGCGCGGGACTAGCGGGTTTCAGCTCCTACAATGAGCAGTTCTTC | CASSAGLAGFSSYNEQFF | NA | TRBJ2-1 | TRBV5-1 | TRBD2
TGTGCCAGCAGCCCGAGGAAAGAGGTTGAGCAGTTCTTC | CASSPRKEVEQFF | NA | TRBJ2-1 | TRBV5-4 | NA
TGTGCCATCAGTGCCGGCGGGAGCAAAGAGACCCAGTACTTC | CAISAGGSKETQYF | NA | TRBJ2-5 | TRBV10-3 | TRBD2
TGTGCCAGGCGGACAGGGGGCGTCTATGGCTACACCTTC | CARRTGGVYGYTF | NA | TRBJ1-2 | TRBV19 | TRBD1
TGTGCCAGCAGCCGACAGGGGATCCCCTCCTACGAGCAGTACTTC | CASSRQGIPSYEQYF | NA | TRBJ2-7 | TRBV7-2 | TRBD1
TGTGCCAGCAGAAGCGGGGGGGGAGATACGCAGTATTTT | CASRSGGGDTQYF | NA | TRBJ2-3 | TRBV25-1 | TRBD2
TGTGCCAGTAGCCCCCTCCAAAGCGCAGAGATCTATGGCTACACCTTC | CASSPLQSAEIYGYTF | NA | TRBJ1-2 | TRBV19 | NA
TGCAGCGTCGCTAGGGGGGAGGGCTATGGCTACACCTTC | CSVARGEGYGYTF | once | TRBJ1-2 | TRBV29-1 | NA
TGTGCCTGGAGTGTCCTCTATGGCTACACCTTC | CAWSVLYGYTF | NA | TRBJ1-2 | TRBV30 | NA
TGTGCCAGCAGCCAAGATGAGGTTGGACTAGCGTTGTTCCATGAGCAGTTCTTC | CASSQDEVGLALFHEQFF | NA | TRBJ2-1 | TRBV4-2 | TRBD2
TGTGCCAGCAGTGCCCCGAGGGGGGGGTACAATGAGCAGTTCTTC | CASSAPRGGYNEQFF | NA | TRBJ2-1 | TRBV25-1 | NA
TGTGCCAGCAGCTTAGGGCAGGGGGTCTACGAGCAGTACTTC | CASSLGQGVYEQYF | NA | TRBJ2-7 | TRBV7-9 | TRBD1
TGCGCCAGCTACCCGGGGGCTGGGGCCAACGTCCTGACTTTC | CASYPGAGANVLTF | few | TRBJ2-6 | TRBV5-1 | NA
TGCGCCAGCAGCTCCGGGACAGGGTGGACTGAAGCTTTCTTT | CASSSGTGWTEAFF | NA | TRBJ1-1 | TRBV5-1 | TRBD1
TGTGCCAGCAGCTTAAGGACTAGCGGGAGGTACGAGCAGTACTTC | CASSLRTSGRYEQYF | NA | TRBJ2-7 | TRBV7-2 | TRBD2
TGTGCCAGCAGACCTACAGGGACAGATACGCAGTATTTT | CASRPTGTDTQYF | NA | TRBJ2-3 | TRBV7-9 | NA
TGTGCCAGCAGCTCCGGGACAGACTTCCGCGAGGGCTACACCTTC | CASSSGTDFREGYTF | NA | TRBJ1-2 | TRBV7-9 | TRBD1
TGTGCCAGCAGCTTAATAGCGGGAGAAAAGACAGATACGCAGTATTTT | CASSLIAGEKTDTQYF | NA | TRBJ2-3 | TRBV7-3 | TRBD2
TGTGCCAGCAGCTTATACACGAGGCAAGAGACCCAGTACTTC | CASSLYTRQETQYF | NA | TRBJ2-5 | TRBV7-9 | NA
TGTGCCAGCAGTGAAGCGCCCCCTGGGACTAGCGGGGGGGCCAAGACCCAGTACTTC | CASSEAPPGTSGGAKTQYF | NA | TRBJ2-5 | TRBV2 | TRBD2
TGTGCCAGCTCACCAGCGCAGGGCCCAGATACGCAGTATTTT | CASSPAQGPDTQYF | few | TRBJ2-3 | TRBV18 | NA
TGCGCCAGCAGCTTGTTGGGACAGGGGGCAGGTGAGCAGTTCTTC | CASSLLGQGAGEQFF | NA | TRBJ2-1 | TRBV5-1 | TRBD1
TGTGCCAGCTCACCGGAGGTAGGGCTGATCACTGAAGCTTTCTTT | CASSPEVGLITEAFF | NA | TRBJ1-1 | TRBV18 | NA
TGTGCCAGCAGCCCAATCCGGGACAGGGTGAATGAGCAGTTCTTC | CASSPIRDRVNEQFF | NA | TRBJ2-1 | TRBV11-3 | TRBD1
TGTGCCAGCAGACCACAGGTTAATGAAAAACTGTTTTTT | CASRPQVNEKLFF | NA | TRBJ1-4 | TRBV21-1 | NA
TGTGCCAGCGGCGTAAACAGGGCGGGTCAGCCCCAGCATTTT | CASGVNRAGQPQHF | few | TRBJ1-5 | TRBV27 | NA
TGCGCCAGCAGGGGACTAGCGGCCTTACAAGGGGCCCAGTACTTC | CASRGLAALQGAQYF | NA | TRBJ2-5 | TRBV5-1 | TRBD2
TGTGCCAGCAGGGGGACTCTCAGCTCCTACAATGAGCAGTTCTTC | CASRGTLSSYNEQFF | once | TRBJ2-1 | TRBV7-9 | NA
TGTGCCAGCTCACCCTTGGGAGACGAGCAGTACTTC | CASSPLGDEQYF | few | TRBJ2-7 | TRBV18 | NA
TGTGCAAGTCGCTCTAACCCACAGGGCCAGCAAGTCTACGAGCAGTACTTC | CASRSNPQGQQVYEQYF | once | TRBJ2-7 | TRBV12-2 | NA
TGTGCCAGCAGCCCCGGGGCAGGGGGGACTAGAGCCTACAATGAGCAGTTCTTC | CASSPGAGGTRAYNEQFF | NA | TRBJ2-1 | TRBV7-9 | NA
TGTGCCAGCAGCGCCGGCGGGGGGTCCGAAGAGACCCAGTACTTC | CASSAGGGSEETQYF | NA | TRBJ2-5 | TRBV7-2 | TRBD2
TGTGCCAGCAGTATAACCGGGACAATGAACACCGGGGAGCTGTTTTTT | CASSITGTMNTGELFF | NA | TRBJ2-2 | TRBV2 | NA
TGCAGCGTCGAGACTAGCGGGACAGATACGCAGTATTTT | CSVETSGTDTQYF | NA | TRBJ2-3 | TRBV29-1 | TRBD2
TGTGCCAGCAGCTTAGCCCCCGACTGGTACTCTGGAAACACCATATATTTT | CASSLAPDWYSGNTIYF | few | TRBJ1-3 | TRBV7-2 | NA
TGTGCCAGCAGGCTCACCGGGACAGGGGGCACAGATACGCAGTATTTT | CASRLTGTGGTDTQYF | once | TRBJ2-3 | TRBV7-2 | TRBD1
TGCAGTGCTAGAGTGGGGACAGAGCAGTACTTC | CSARVGTEQYF | NA | TRBJ2-7 | TRBV20-1 | NA
TGTGCCAGCAGCCCTTCAGGGACAGGGGGCTATGGTGAGCAGTTCTTC | CASSPSGTGGYGEQFF | few | TRBJ2-1 | TRBV7-3 | TRBD1
TGTGCCACCAGTCGTGGGGAGATCTACGAGCAGTACTTC | CATSRGEIYEQYF | NA | TRBJ2-7 | TRBV19 | NA
TGTGCCAGCAGCTTGGCCGGGACTTACGAGCAGTACTTC | CASSLAGTYEQYF | NA | TRBJ2-7 | TRBV5-4 | NA
TGTGCCAGCAGTGCCAAAATAGCGGGGGGGTACGGTGAGCAGTTCTTC | CASSAKIAGGYGEQFF | once | TRBJ2-1 | TRBV6-1 | TRBD2